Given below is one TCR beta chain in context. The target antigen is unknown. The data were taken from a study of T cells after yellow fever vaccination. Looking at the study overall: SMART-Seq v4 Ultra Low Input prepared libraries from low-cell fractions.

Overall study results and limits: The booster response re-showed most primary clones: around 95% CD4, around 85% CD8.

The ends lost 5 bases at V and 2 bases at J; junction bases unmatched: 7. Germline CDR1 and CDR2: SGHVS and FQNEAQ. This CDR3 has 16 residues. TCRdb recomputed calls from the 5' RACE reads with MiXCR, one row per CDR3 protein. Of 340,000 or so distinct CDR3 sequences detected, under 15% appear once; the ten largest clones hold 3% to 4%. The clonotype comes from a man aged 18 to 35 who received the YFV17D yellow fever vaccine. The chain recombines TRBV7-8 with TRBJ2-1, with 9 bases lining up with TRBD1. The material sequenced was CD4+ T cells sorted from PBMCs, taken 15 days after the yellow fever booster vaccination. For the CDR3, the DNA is TGTGCCAGCAGCCCACGAACAGGGGGCCCCTACAATGAGCAGTTCTTC. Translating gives CASSPRTGGPYNEQFF.